Reported below is one TCR beta chain. Its specificity is not known. These data originate in a study of Graves' ophthalmopathy and Graves' hyperthyroidism. RNA transcripts provided the template for amplifying TCR beta CDR3 regions. First-round RT-PCR employed HTBI primers, with a second-round multiplex PCR after it. TCRdb re-derived calls from the multiplex PCR reads in MiXCR, one entry per CDR3 protein. Of approximately 700,000 distinct CDR3 sequences listed, 40% are singletons. Ophthalmopathy was moderately-to-severely active, CAS at least 3, NOSPECS at least 4, lasting under 3 months. Additional autoimmune diseases, uncontrolled infections, pregnancy or lactation disqualified patients. The CDR3 runs to 14 residues. V was trimmed by 3 bases and J by 3 bases, leaving 6 bases between them. Per the germline V gene, CDR1 is SEHNR and CDR2 is FQNEAQ (reference sequence). Study results and caveats: The model predicted progression of ophthalmopathy with a sensitivity of about 70%, and its specificity was roughly 72%.

The V gene is TRBV7-9, the J gene TRBJ2-6; TRBD2 might be the D (5 bases). Specimen: peripheral blood. The source of this sequence is an adult man with Graves' ophthalmopathy. CDR3 residues: CASSFRDGANVLTF. The CDR3 region has the DNA TGTGCCAGCAGCTTCCGGGATGGGGCCAACGTCCTGACTTTC.